These 3 T cell receptor beta chains originate from one sample sequenced in a study of OX40 agonist ivuxolimab in advanced cancers. Libraries were prepared by immunoSEQ multiplex PCR; TCRdb keeps only in-frame clonotypes and omits some of them. The sample consists of some 50,000 clones, approximately 82% of them appearing once. The sample was CD4+ or CD8+ T cells sorted from blood, taken in a trial of the OX40 agonist ivuxolimab. The receptors stem from an adult with an advanced solid tumor such as melanoma, head and neck, liver or kidney cancer.

V gene TRBV29-1 combines with J gene TRBJ2-3, with 14 bases fitting TRBD2. Germline CDR1 and CDR2: SQVTM and ANQGSEA. This CDR3 is 17 amino acids long. The V gene end was trimmed by 6 bases and the J gene end by 2 bases; junction bases not matched to a gene: 10. CDR3 loop: CSVGGTSGRSPTDTQYF. In nucleotides, the CDR3 is TGCAGCGTGGGGGGGACTAGCGGGAGAAGCCCCACAGATACGCAGTATTTT.

CDR3: CASSLVQGNTEAFF. As DNA, the CDR3 is TGCGCCAGCAGCTTGGTACAGGGTAACACTGAAGCTTTCTTT. This chain joins TRBV5-1 and TRBJ1-1; D perhaps matches TRBD1 (6 bases). The CDR3 loop spans 14 amino acids. V lost 0 bases, J lost 2 bases, and 8 bases lay in between. Germline assignment: CDR1 SGHRS and CDR2 YFSETQ.

J is TRBJ1-1 and V is TRBV30, with D tentatively TRBD1 (5 bases). CDR3 length: 13 residues. The V gene lost 0 bases and the J gene lost 5 bases, with 10 bases spanning the gap. Per the germline V gene, CDR1 is GTSNPN and CDR2 is SVGIG (reference sequence). CDR3 DNA sequence: TGTGCCTGGAGTGTACAAGGGGCAACTGAAGCTTTCTTT. Protein: CAWSVQGATEAFF.